This T cell receptor beta chain was sequenced for a study of cytomegalovirus exposure and HLA in healthy donors. In the case of this clone: Other DNA sequences in this specimen translate into the identical CDR3.

Primers included in the PCR were 60 Vbeta and 13 Jbeta primers. TCRdb keeps only in-frame clones here, not all; method: immunoSEQ multiplex PCR. The sample records around 140,000 clones, 60% to 80% being singletons. The CDR3 sequence is 15 residues long. Trimming pared 6 bases from V and 0 bases from J, leaving 12 bases between. Germline CDR1 is MNHEY and CDR2 is SVGAGI. This clonotype was obtained from a male donor in good health and CMV-seronegative. Sequencing was performed on PBMCs. The V and J genes are TRBV6-5 and TRBJ1-3, with D perhaps matching TRBD1 (6 bases). Here the CDR3 reads CASRDRRSSGNTIYF. For the CDR3, the DNA is TGTGCCAGCAGAGACAGGAGAAGCTCTGGAAACACCATATATTTT.